This TCR beta chain was obtained from a study of monozygotic twins with inflammatory bowel disease. Findings of the study overall: For IBD patients, clonotypes shared with others were fewer than for healthy twins, especially with disease activity. Compared with healthy co-twins, IBD patients showed reduced TCRbeta repertoire diversity by inverse Simpson.

Via template switching, UMIs carrying a 6-nucleotide sample barcode were introduced. TCRalpha and TCRbeta cDNA underwent two nested PCRs of around 15 and 10 cycles. TCRdb re-analyzed the 5' RACE reads; it lists each CDR3 protein once, without DNA. This sample carries about 160,000 distinct CDR3 sequences, with roughly 2.3% going to the ten biggest clones. The CDR3 has 15 residues. CDR1 MNHNS and CDR2 SASEGT come from the germline V gene. As to this clonotype: Its antigen is not known.

The sequenced sample consisted of blood. The TCR comes from a human donor with ulcerative colitis or Crohn's disease, or a healthy co-twin of an affected twin (not recorded which). This chain connects TRBV6-1 to TRBJ2-2. The CDR3 here is CASSDWHLNTGELFF.